The sample holds one count of the clone carrying this T cell receptor beta chain. Its antigen is currently unknown. This entry belongs to a study of shared clonotypes between healthy human individuals. Turning to the study itself: The donor group consisted of a couple of women and a few men, aged 18 to 49.

Points from the study as a whole: Generally, naive subsets (rather than memory subsets) showed larger estimated richness. The sharing of roughly 5% of naive CD4 clonotypes was seen across a handful of donors. Shared clonotypes across all four donors exceeded non-shared ones in generation probability.

The germline V gene encodes CDR1 SNHLY and CDR2 FYNNEI. There are 13 residues in the CDR3. Trimming shortened V by 8 bases and J by 5 bases, and 16 bases separated the two germline ends. Data came from immunoSEQ multiplex PCR; TCRdb stores just in-frame clones and leaves some out. The sample lists around 980,000 clones; 75% to 85% were seen once. The source is a man between 18 and 29 years old in good health. Some clones in this sample may be carry-over from other donors' samples. The chain employs TRBV2 and TRBJ2-7; D is perhaps TRBD2 (8 bases). Material: memory CD4+ T cells from PBMCs. Documented subset: CD45RA-negative fraction. In DNA, the CDR3 is TGTGCCAGCCGGGAGGGGGCGCGGAACGAGCAGTACTTC. It translates to CASREGARNEQYF.